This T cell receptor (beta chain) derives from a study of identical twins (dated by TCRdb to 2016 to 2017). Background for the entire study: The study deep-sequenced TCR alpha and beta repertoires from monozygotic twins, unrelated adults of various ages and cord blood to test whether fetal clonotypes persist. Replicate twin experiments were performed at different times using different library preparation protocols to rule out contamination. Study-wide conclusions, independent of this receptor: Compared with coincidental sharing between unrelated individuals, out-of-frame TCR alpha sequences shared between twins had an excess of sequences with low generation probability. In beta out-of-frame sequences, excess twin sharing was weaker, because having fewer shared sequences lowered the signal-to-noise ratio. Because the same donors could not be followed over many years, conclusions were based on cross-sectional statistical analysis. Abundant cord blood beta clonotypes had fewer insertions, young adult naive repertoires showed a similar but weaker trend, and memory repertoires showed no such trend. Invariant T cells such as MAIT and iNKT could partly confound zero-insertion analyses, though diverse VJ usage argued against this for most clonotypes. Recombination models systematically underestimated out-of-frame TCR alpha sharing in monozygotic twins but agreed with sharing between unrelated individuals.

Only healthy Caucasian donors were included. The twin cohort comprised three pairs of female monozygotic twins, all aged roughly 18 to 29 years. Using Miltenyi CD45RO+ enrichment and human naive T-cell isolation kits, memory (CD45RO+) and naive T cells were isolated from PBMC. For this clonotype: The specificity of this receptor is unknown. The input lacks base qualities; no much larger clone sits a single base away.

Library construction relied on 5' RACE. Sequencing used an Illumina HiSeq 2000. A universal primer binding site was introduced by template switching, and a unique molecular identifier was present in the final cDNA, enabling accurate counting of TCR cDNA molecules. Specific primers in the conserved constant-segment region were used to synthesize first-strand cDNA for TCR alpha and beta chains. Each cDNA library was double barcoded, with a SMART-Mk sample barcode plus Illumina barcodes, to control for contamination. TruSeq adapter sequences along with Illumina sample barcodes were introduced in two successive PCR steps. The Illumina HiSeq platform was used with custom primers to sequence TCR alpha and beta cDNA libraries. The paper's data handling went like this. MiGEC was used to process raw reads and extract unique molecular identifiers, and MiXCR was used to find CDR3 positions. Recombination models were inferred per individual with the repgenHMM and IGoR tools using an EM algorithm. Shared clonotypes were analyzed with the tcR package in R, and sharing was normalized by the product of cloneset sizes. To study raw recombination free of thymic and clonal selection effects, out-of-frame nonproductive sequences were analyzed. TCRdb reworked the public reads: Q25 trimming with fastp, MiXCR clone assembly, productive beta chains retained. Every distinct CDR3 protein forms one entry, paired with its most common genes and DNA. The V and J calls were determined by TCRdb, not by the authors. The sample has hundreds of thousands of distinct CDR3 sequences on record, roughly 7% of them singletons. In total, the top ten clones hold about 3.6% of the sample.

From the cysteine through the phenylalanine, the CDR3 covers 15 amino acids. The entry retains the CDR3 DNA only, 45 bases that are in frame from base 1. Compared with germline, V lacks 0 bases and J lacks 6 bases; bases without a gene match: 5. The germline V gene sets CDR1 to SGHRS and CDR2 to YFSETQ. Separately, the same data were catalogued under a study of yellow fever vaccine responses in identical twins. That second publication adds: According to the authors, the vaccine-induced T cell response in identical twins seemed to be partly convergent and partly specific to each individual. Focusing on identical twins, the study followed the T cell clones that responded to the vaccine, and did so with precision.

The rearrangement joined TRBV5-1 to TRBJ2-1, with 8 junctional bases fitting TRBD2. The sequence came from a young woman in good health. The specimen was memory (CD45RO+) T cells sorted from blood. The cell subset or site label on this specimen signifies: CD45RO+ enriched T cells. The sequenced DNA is TGCGCCAGCAGCTTGGTCACTAGCGGTCGCAATGAGCAGTTCTTC. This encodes CASSLVTSGRNEQFF.